This TCR beta chain was profiled in a study of T cell changes during pregnancy in multiple sclerosis. CDR3 length: 14 residues. Germline V gene lookup returns CDR1 KGHSH and CDR2 LQKENI. V was pared by 4 bases and J by 5 bases, with 7 bases of the junction left unmatched. Method: immunoSEQ multiplex PCR; TCRdb's copy keeps in-frame clones and lacks some. Of 45,000 or so clones in the sample, 70% to 90% were seen once. This clonotype was obtained from a female donor with multiple sclerosis, enrolled in a pregnancy study. The chain links TRBV18 to TRBJ1-1, with 7 bases matching TRBD1. Here the sequenced sample was peripheral blood, taken in the first trimester of pregnancy. The CDR3 sequence: CASSLLTGRTEAFF. The DNA for the CDR3 is TGTGCCAGCTCACTCCTGACAGGGAGGACTGAAGCTTTCTTT.